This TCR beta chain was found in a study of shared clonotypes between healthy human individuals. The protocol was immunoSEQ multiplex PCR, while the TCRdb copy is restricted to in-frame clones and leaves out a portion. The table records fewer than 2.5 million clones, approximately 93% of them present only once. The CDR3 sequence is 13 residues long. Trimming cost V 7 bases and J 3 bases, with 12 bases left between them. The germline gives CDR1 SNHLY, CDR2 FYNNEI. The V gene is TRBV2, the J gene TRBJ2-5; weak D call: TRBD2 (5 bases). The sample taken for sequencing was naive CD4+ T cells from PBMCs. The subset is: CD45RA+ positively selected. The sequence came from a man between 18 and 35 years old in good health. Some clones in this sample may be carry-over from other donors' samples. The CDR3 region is CASNAGGKETQYF. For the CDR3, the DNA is TGTGCCAGCAACGCGGGTGGGAAAGAGACCCAGTACTTC.